These 23 T cell receptor beta chains came from one sample sequenced in a study of neurological immune-mediated disorders. TCRdb passed the 5' RACE reads through MiXCR, listing each CDR3 protein once. The sample lists tens of thousands of distinct CDR3 sequences, approximately 5.2% occurring once. Sequenced: PBMCs. The receptors were gathered from a man younger than 30 with multiple sclerosis.

This clonotype was recorded many times. This chain connects TRBV5-1 to TRBJ2-1; 8 bases agree with TRBD2. The germline gives CDR1 SGHRS, CDR2 YFSETQ. CDR3 length equals 15 residues. The V and J ends lost 0 bases and 9 bases, in that order; junction bases with no gene match: 8. CDR3: CASSLEPGGPFEQFF. The CDR3 nucleotides read TGCGCCAGCAGCTTGGAACCGGGGGGGCCTTTTGAGCAGTTCTTC.

In its sample, this clonotype was seen a few times. Since a much larger clone is just one base distant, this may be a read error. The chain links TRBV24-1 to TRBJ1-6; D remains ambiguous. CDR1 and CDR2 from the germline V gene are KGHDR and SFDVKD. This CDR3 has 13 residues. Trimming shortened V by 3 bases and J by 4 bases, and 3 bases separated the two germline ends. The CDR3 region is CATSDRYNSPLHF. CDR3 nucleotide sequence: TGTGCCACCAGTGATAGATATAATTCACCCCTCCACTTT.

This clonotype was recorded many times. The chain employs TRBV12-3 or TRBV12-4 and TRBJ2-1, with 10 positions matching TRBD1. Losses at the gene ends were 4 bases for V and 9 bases for J; bases not matched to a gene: 3. CDR3 length: 13 residues. The CDR3, as DNA: TGTGCCAGCAGTTCCGGGACAGGGGTTGAGCAGTTCTTC. Protein product: CASSSGTGVEQFF.

This clonotype came up many times. J is TRBJ2-3 and V is TRBV6-2 or TRBV6-3; either TRBD1 or TRBD2 may supply D (5 bases each). The V gene's germline CDR1 is MNHEY and CDR2 SVGEGT. Trimming shortened V by 0 bases and J by 2 bases, and 9 bases separated the two germline ends. This CDR3 region has 15 residues. The CDR3 nucleotides are TGTGCCAGCAGTTACTCGGGGGAGCCCACAGATACGCAGTATTTT. As protein: CASSYSGEPTDTQYF.

As for this clonotype: This could be a read error, since a much larger clone is one nucleotide away. The chain uses TRBV7-9 and TRBJ2-1; TRBD1 matches 8 bases. V dropped 4 bases and J dropped 7; count of bases not matched to a gene: 9. CDR3 length: 15 residues. CDR1 and CDR2 from the germline V gene are SEHNR and FQNEAQ (reference sequence). For the CDR3, the DNA is TGTGCCAGCAGCTCGGACCAGGGACAGGTAAATGAGCAGTTCTTC. It codes for CASSSDQGQVNEQFF.

This clonotype was seen ten or more times. The chain carries TRBV20-1 and TRBJ2-3; 11 bases agree with TRBD2. Trimming cost V 4 bases and J 2 bases; bases outside gene matches: 8. The germline gives CDR1 DFQATT, CDR2 SNEGSKA (reference sequence). This CDR3 is built from 16 residues. The CDR3 DNA reads TGCAGTGCTACACCCCCTAGCGGGGGGCCCACAGATACGCAGTATTTT. It is translated as CSATPPSGGPTDTQYF.

This clonotype was observed many times. V is TRBV7-2 and J is TRBJ2-7; 13 bases align to TRBD2. Germline V lookup: CDR1 SGHTA, CDR2 FQGNSA. The CDR3 spans 16 residues. The ends lost 4 bases at V and 2 bases at J; junction bases unmatched: 5. CDR3 loop: CASSSSGTSGTYEQYF. In nucleotides, the CDR3 is TGTGCCAGCAGCTCATCCGGGACTAGCGGGACCTACGAGCAGTACTTC. Full variable domain (remainder filled in from reference TRBV7-2 and TRBJ2-7): GAGVSQSPSNKVTEKGKDVELRCDPISGHTALYWYRQSLGQGLEFLIYFQGNSAPDKSGLPSDRFSAERTGGSVSTLTIQRTQQEDSAVYLCASSSSGTSGTYEQYFGPGTRLTVT.

This clonotype has at least ten counts. This chain joins TRBV6-2 or TRBV6-3 and TRBJ1-1; 8 bases match TRBD1. The J segment lost 5 bases and the V segment lost 6 bases, leaving 11 bases of the junction unmatched. The CDR3 totals 15 residues. Germline CDR1 and CDR2: MNHEY and SVGEGT. Written as DNA, the CDR3 is TGTGCCAGCAGCCGAGACAGGGGTGGCCGGACTGAAGCTTTCTTT. Translating it yields CASSRDRGGRTEAFF.

The sample holds many counts of this clonotype. The rearrangement joins TRBV7-2 to TRBJ2-1; 7 bases are a match to TRBD1. The CDR3 covers 14 residues. Trimming at V came to 4 bases and at J to 4 bases, leaving 4 bases not matched to a gene. CDR1 is SGHTA and CDR2 is FQGNSA in the germline V gene. The CDR3 protein is CASSSQGEYNEQFF. CDR3 bases: TGTGCCAGCAGCTCGCAGGGGGAGTACAATGAGCAGTTCTTC.

This clonotype was counted ten times or more. The chain joins TRBV12-3 or TRBV12-4 to TRBJ2-5; D unresolved. This CDR3 is 12 amino acids long. The V end was cut by 3 bases, the J end by 5 bases, with 7 bases between. DNA of the CDR3: TGTGCCAGCAGTTTTATCTTGGAGACCCAGTACTTC. This gives the protein CASSFILETQYF.

This clonotype was seen many times. This rearrangement joins TRBV20-1 to TRBJ2-3, with D possibly TRBD1 on 5 matching bases. V shed 3 bases and J shed 3 bases, with 7 bases lying between them. This CDR3 is built from 12 residues. The V gene's germline CDR1 is DFQATT and CDR2 SNEGSKA (reference sequence). CDR3: CSARGRTDTQYF. DNA of the CDR3: TGCAGTGCTAGGGGGCGTACAGATACGCAGTATTTT.

Of note for this clonotype: A much more abundant neighbour one base away suggests this may be a read error. V and J are TRBV7-3 and TRBJ2-1; 15 bases align to TRBD2. Germline V gene lookup returns CDR1 SGHTA and CDR2 FQGTGA. The CDR3 extends over 16 amino acids. The CDR3 DNA sequence: TGTGCCATCAGCCCCCGGGGACTAGCGGGAGGCAATGAGCAGTTCTTC. Translated: CAISPRGLAGGNEQFF.

In this sample, this clonotype turned up many times. The chain employs TRBV12-3 or TRBV12-4 and TRBJ1-2; TRBD1 is a possible D gene (5 bases). The CDR3 runs 13 residues. The V end lost 7 bases, the J end lost 7 bases, and 16 bases lay between the germline ends. The CDR3 region has the DNA TGTGCCAGCACCACTCGGGGGTCGGCTGGCTACACCTTC. Amino acid sequence: CASTTRGSAGYTF.

This clonotype was seen more than once but under ten times. A read error is possible here, since a much larger clone lies one base away. The chain joins TRBV7-9 to TRBJ2-3, with a weak D call TRBD1 (6 bases). Germline values: CDR1 SEHNR, CDR2 FQNEAQ (reference sequence). V was shortened by 4 bases and J by 0 bases, with 11 bases between the two germline ends. This CDR3 region has 15 residues. The CDR3 nucleotides read TGTGCCAGCAGCTCGTACAGGGAAAGCACAGATACGCAGTATTTT. It encodes CASSSYRESTDTQYF.

In its sample, this clonotype was seen many times. V and J are TRBV12-3 or TRBV12-4 and TRBJ1-1, with D unclear. The V and J ends lost 4 bases and 1 base respectively, with 4 bases between them. The CDR3 is made up of 12 amino acids. CDR3 loop: CASSWTNTEAFF. The CDR3 DNA sequence: TGTGCCAGCAGTTGGACGAACACTGAAGCTTTCTTT.

In regard to this clonotype: A clone one base away is much larger, so this may be a read error. The chain is built from TRBV5-6 and TRBJ2-6; D is possibly TRBD1 (5 bases). The CDR3 has 16 amino acids. Per the germline V gene, CDR1 is SGHDT and CDR2 is YYEEEE. CDR3 coding DNA: TGTGCCAGCAGCTTCCTCGGCCGCTCTGGGGCCAAAGTCCTGACTTTC. Amino acids: CASSFLGRSGAKVLTF.

This clonotype was seen a few times. A much bigger clone sits one base away, suggesting this may be a read error. The chain is built from TRBV10-2 and TRBJ2-1; D is unresolved. Trimming pared 7 bases from V and 1 base from J, leaving 14 bases between. The CDR3 sequence is 15 residues long. Germline lookup yields CDR1 WSHSY and CDR2 SAAADI. Here the CDR3 reads CASIGSLRSYNEQFF. CDR3 in DNA: TGCGCCAGCATCGGCTCTTTGAGATCCTACAATGAGCAGTTCTTC.

This clonotype was picked up many times. The DNA for the CDR3 is TGCGCCAGCAGCTTGGTAGCAGGGCTAGTAAACACTGAAGCTTTCTTT. It encodes CASSLVAGLVNTEAFF. The rearrangement uses TRBV5-1 and TRBJ1-1; perhaps TRBD1 as D (5 bases). The germline V gene has CDR1 SGHRS and CDR2 YFSETQ. CDR3 length equals 16 residues. The V end was cut by 0 bases, the J end by 2 bases, with 14 bases between. The entire variable domain, with the rest obtained from reference TRBV5-1 and TRBJ1-1, is as follows: KAGVTQTPRYLIKTRGQQVTLSCSPISGHRSVSWYQQTPGQGLQFLFEYFSETQRNKGNFPGRFSGRQFSNSRSEMNVSTLELGDSALYLCASSLVAGLVNTEAFFGQGTRLTVV.

About this clonotype: At one boundary the junction diverges from the germline segment, which might be a read error. The CDR3 is CASSYEAGRNSPLNF. For the CDR3, the DNA is TGTGCCAGCAGTTACGAAGCAGGGCGTAATTCACCCCTCAACTTT. The chain links TRBV6-6 to TRBJ1-6; TRBD1 might be the D (5 bases). Germline V gene sequence: CDR1 MNHNY, CDR2 SVGAGI (reference sequence). This CDR3 is built from 15 residues.

The chain recombines TRBV12-3 or TRBV12-4 with TRBJ2-1, with TRBD1 matching 9 bases. Trimming removed 6 bases from V and 4 bases from J; junction bases left unmatched: 7. CDR3 size: 15 residues. As DNA, the CDR3 is TGTGCCAGCAGAACCGGGACAGGGACTTACAATGAGCAGTTCTTC. It is translated as CASRTGTGTYNEQFF.

At least ten counts were recorded for this clonotype. J is TRBJ2-7 and V is TRBV5-1; D tentatively reads TRBD1 or TRBD2 (5 bases each). The CDR3 sequence is 14 residues long. Per the germline V gene, CDR1 is SGHRS and CDR2 is YFSETQ. Deletions cut 5 bases from V and 0 bases from J, with 12 bases between. CDR3 nucleotide sequence: TGCGCCAGCAGGAGGGGAATAAGCTCCTACGAGCAGTACTTC. Protein sequence: CASRRGISSYEQYF.

This clonotype was detected ten times or more. The rearrangement joins TRBV20-1 to TRBJ1-1; D is perhaps TRBD1 (5 bases). V was pared by 5 bases and J by 4 bases, with 20 bases between. Germline loops: CDR1 DFQATT, CDR2 SNEGSKA (reference sequence). This CDR3 has 15 residues. The CDR3 DNA is TGCAGTGCTGTCGTCACCCCAAAGGGGAGCACTGAAGCTTTCTTT. Translating it yields CSAVVTPKGSTEAFF.

A few counts support this clonotype. A read error may produce the germline difference seen at one junction end. The chain joins TRBV3-1 to TRBJ1-5, with a weak D call TRBD1 (5 bases). The CDR3 runs 15 residues. Germline V gene lookup returns CDR1 LGHDT and CDR2 YNNKEL (reference sequence). In nucleotides, the CDR3 is TGTGCCAGCAGCCAAGCAGCAGGGTTTAATCAGCCCCAGAATTTT. It specifies CASSQAAGFNQPQNF.